Listed here are 19 T cell receptor beta chains from one sample, sequenced in a study of T cell changes during pregnancy in multiple sclerosis. The method was immunoSEQ multiplex PCR; TCRdb's version includes in-frame clones alone and lacks a portion of them. The sample carries 69,000 or so clones, over 80% recorded once. The sample in question was peripheral blood, obtained before pregnancy. Receptors were obtained from a female donor with multiple sclerosis, enrolled in a pregnancy study.

The J gene is TRBJ2-3, the V gene TRBV27, with a possible D match to TRBD2 (5 bases). Trimming pared 3 bases from V and 7 bases from J, leaving 17 bases between. The CDR3 length is 15 residues. Germline V gene sequence: CDR1 MNHEY, CDR2 SMNVEV (reference sequence). Here the CDR3 DNA reads TGTGCCAGCAGTTTTTTTGGTGCCCTAGCCAATACGCAGTATTTT. It encodes CASSFFGALANTQYF.

J is TRBJ2-2 and V is TRBV13; perhaps TRBD2 as D (6 bases). CDR1 PRHDT and CDR2 FYEKMQ come from the germline V gene (reference sequence). The CDR3 has 16 amino acids. V lost 6 bases, J lost 5 bases, and 19 bases lay in between. CDR3 DNA: TGTGCCAGCAGGGGAGGAGGAGGGTCGAGGACCGGGGAGCTGTTTTTT. Translation: CASRGGGGSRTGELFF.

V is TRBV7-9 and J is TRBJ2-7, with a possible D match to TRBD1 (6 bases). V lost 5 bases and J lost 4, with 15 bases in between. CDR1 and CDR2 (germline): SEHNR, FQNEAQ (reference sequence). CDR3 length equals 14 residues. CDR3 nucleotide sequence: TGTGCCAGCAGCCGTGTGGGACAACTTTACGAGCAGTACTTC. It yields the protein CASSRVGQLYEQYF. The variable domain in full, completed from reference TRBV7-9 and TRBJ2-7, reads DTGVSQNPRHKITKRGQNVTFRCDPISEHNRLYWYRQTLGQGPEFLTYFQNEAQLEKSRLLSDRFSAERPKGSFSTLEIQRTEQGDSAMYLCASSRVGQLYEQYFGPGTRLTVT.

The chain recombines TRBV30 with TRBJ1-3; tentative D call: TRBD1 (5 bases). The CDR3 length is 14 residues. The V gene lost 2 bases and the J gene lost 4 bases, with 12 bases spanning the gap. Germline V lookup: CDR1 GTSNPN, CDR2 SVGIG (reference sequence). CDR3 DNA: TGTGCCTGGAGTTCCTGGGGCTCGGGAAACACCATATATTTT. Translating it yields CAWSSWGSGNTIYF.

This clone was seen just once. This chain connects TRBV7-2 to TRBJ2-7; 9 bases agree with TRBD2. V lost 3 bases and J lost 2; bases outside the gene matches: 8. The CDR3 has 16 amino acids. Germline values: CDR1 SGHTA, CDR2 FQGNSA. CDR3 amino acids: CASSFPTSGYTYEQYF. DNA for the CDR3: TGTGCCAGCAGCTTCCCCACTAGCGGGTATACCTACGAGCAGTACTTC. The whole variable domain, remainder taken from reference TRBV7-2 and TRBJ2-7, is GAGVSQSPSNKVTEKGKDVELRCDPISGHTALYWYRQSLGQGLEFLIYFQGNSAPDKSGLPSDRFSAERTGGSVSTLTIQRTQQEDSAVYLCASSFPTSGYTYEQYFGPGTRLTVT.

The DNA for the CDR3 is TGCGCCAGCAGCAGTGGACAGGGGGCGCGGACAGATACGCAGTATTTT. Its translation is CASSSGQGARTDTQYF. V usage is TRBV5-1 and J usage is TRBJ2-3; 11 bases align to TRBD1. Trimming at V came to 4 bases and at J to 3 bases, leaving 7 bases not matched to a gene. Germline V gives CDR1 SGHRS, CDR2 YFSETQ. The CDR3 sequence is 16 residues long.

The chain uses TRBV9 and TRBJ2-7, with a tentative D call TRBD1 (7 bases). V was pared by 4 bases and J by 6 bases, with 11 bases between. The CDR3 is 12 amino acids. Germline V lookup: CDR1 SGDLS, CDR2 YYNGEE. CDR3 DNA: TGTGCCAGCAGCTCAGGGGGGTCCGAGCAGTACTTC. Its translation: CASSSGGSEQYF.

The chain couples TRBV28 to TRBJ2-7; maybe TRBD2 (5 bases). The CDR3 has 13 amino acids. Between the trimmed V and J ends, which lost 3 bases and 5 bases, there was a span of 11 bases. Per germline, CDR1 MDHEN and CDR2 SYDVKM. Written as DNA, the CDR3 is TGTGCCAGCAGTTTCCCTCCGCGGGACGAGCAGTACTTC. Encoded protein: CASSFPPRDEQYF.

The chain employs TRBV6-1 and TRBJ2-7; D is undetermined. Germline loops: CDR1 MNHNS, CDR2 SASEGT. V shed 7 bases and J shed 7 bases, with 11 bases lying between them. This CDR3 has 11 residues. CDR3 coding DNA: TGTGCCAGCATTACGTGGCAGGAGCAGTACTTC. This codes for CASITWQEQYF.

V gene TRBV4-1 combines with J gene TRBJ2-2, with unresolved D. Germline V gene sequence: CDR1 MGHRA, CDR2 YSYEKL. The CDR3 runs 18 residues. The V end lost 1 base, the J end lost 3 bases, and 18 bases lay between the germline ends. CDR3 DNA sequence: TGCGCCAGCAGCCAAGTCCGGGTGATAGAAGGCTACACCGGGGAGCTGTTTTTT. Encoded protein: CASSQVRVIEGYTGELFF.

The rearrangement joins TRBV6-1 to TRBJ1-1, with a weak D call TRBD1 (5 bases). V lost 6 bases and J 10 bases, leaving 18 bases between the germline ends. The CDR3 is 13 residues long. Germline V gene sequence: CDR1 MNHNS, CDR2 SASEGT. The CDR3 DNA reads as TGTGCCAGCAGCCCTACCAAGCGGGGGACAGCTTTCTTT. As protein: CASSPTKRGTAFF.

In this sample, this clone turned up once. V and J are TRBV28 and TRBJ1-3; a weak D match, TRBD1 (6 bases). This CDR3 has 17 residues. Trimming cost V 6 bases and J 0 bases, with 18 bases left between them. In germline, CDR1 is MDHEN, CDR2 SYDVKM. The CDR3 spells CASRWGGPAGSGNTIYF. In nucleotides, the CDR3 is TGTGCCAGCAGGTGGGGGGGGCCTGCGGGCTCTGGAAACACCATATATTTT.

This clone came up once. The chain is built from TRBV6-1 and TRBJ1-1; 10 bases map to TRBD1. The CDR3 consists of 13 residues. CDR1 is MNHNS, CDR2 SASEGT, per germline. V lost 7 bases and J lost 6; bases outside the gene matches: 5. CDR3 sequence (DNA): TGTGCCAGCATGGGACAGGGGCCTCCTGAAGCTTTCTTT. It specifies CASMGQGPPEAFF.

This rearrangement joins TRBV5-1 to TRBJ2-5; the match to TRBD2 covers 14 bases. This CDR3 has 17 amino acids. V dropped 0 bases and J dropped 6; count of bases not matched to a gene: 7. The V gene's germline CDR1 is SGHRS and CDR2 YFSETQ. The CDR3 DNA reads as TGCGCCAGCAGCTTGGATGGGACTAGCGGGAGAGGGAAGACCCAGTACTTC. This translates into CASSLDGTSGRGKTQYF.

A single count supports this clone. The chain is built from TRBV10-3 and TRBJ2-5; TRBD2 matches at 10 bases. There are 19 residues in the CDR3. V was clipped by 8 bases and J by 1 base; unmatched bases: 19. Germline values: CDR1 ENHRY, CDR2 SYGVKD. The CDR3 DNA sequence: TGTGCCATCGAGGGAGCGGCTAGCGGGAGACTACGTTCCCAAGAGACCCAGTACTTC. Translating gives CAIEGAASGRLRSQETQYF.

CDR3 sequence reads: CASSPGVPTGELFF. The CDR3 nucleotides are TGTGCCAGCAGCCCTGGAGTCCCCACCGGGGAGCTGTTTTTT. The chain combines TRBV7-8 with TRBJ2-2; no firm D call. CDR3 length: 14 amino acids. V was pared by 5 bases and J by 4 bases, with 11 bases between. CDR1 is SGHVS, CDR2 FQNEAQ, per germline.

J is TRBJ1-2 and V is TRBV7-2; TRBD1 matches 8 bases. The J segment lost 8 bases and the V segment lost 5 bases, leaving 7 bases of the junction unmatched. The CDR3 loop spans 13 amino acids. Germline V lookup: CDR1 SGHTA, CDR2 FQGNSA. CDR3 DNA sequence: TGTGCCAGCAGCCCAGCAGGGGGCGACGGCTACACCTTC. Its protein is CASSPAGGDGYTF.

CDR3 in DNA: TGTGCCAGCAGCTTAGAGACAGGGGTCGGGTCCGGGGAGCTGTTTTTT. Protein: CASSLETGVGSGELFF. The chain recombines TRBV7-2 with TRBJ2-2, with 8 bases aligning to TRBD1. Germline CDR1 reads SGHTA; CDR2 reads FQGNSA. The V and J ends lost 1 base and 6 bases, in that order; junction bases with no gene match: 7. The CDR3 runs 16 residues.

The chain combines TRBV19 with TRBJ2-3; 8 bases align to TRBD1. The V segment lost 3 bases and the J segment 3 bases; nucleotides outside the gene matches: 5. This CDR3 comprises 15 residues. The germline CDR1 and CDR2 sequences are LNHDA and SQIVND (reference sequence). The CDR3 DNA is TGTGCCAGTAGTATGAGGAGACAGGGGACAGATACGCAGTATTTT. It codes for CASSMRRQGTDTQYF. Looking up the rest from reference TRBV19 and TRBJ2-3 gives the full variable domain: DGGITQSPKYLFRKEGQNVTLSCEQNLNHDAMYWYRQDPGQGLRLIYYSQIVNDFQKGDIAEGYSVSREKKESFPLTVTSAQKNPTAFYLCASSMRRQGTDTQYFGPGTRLTVL.